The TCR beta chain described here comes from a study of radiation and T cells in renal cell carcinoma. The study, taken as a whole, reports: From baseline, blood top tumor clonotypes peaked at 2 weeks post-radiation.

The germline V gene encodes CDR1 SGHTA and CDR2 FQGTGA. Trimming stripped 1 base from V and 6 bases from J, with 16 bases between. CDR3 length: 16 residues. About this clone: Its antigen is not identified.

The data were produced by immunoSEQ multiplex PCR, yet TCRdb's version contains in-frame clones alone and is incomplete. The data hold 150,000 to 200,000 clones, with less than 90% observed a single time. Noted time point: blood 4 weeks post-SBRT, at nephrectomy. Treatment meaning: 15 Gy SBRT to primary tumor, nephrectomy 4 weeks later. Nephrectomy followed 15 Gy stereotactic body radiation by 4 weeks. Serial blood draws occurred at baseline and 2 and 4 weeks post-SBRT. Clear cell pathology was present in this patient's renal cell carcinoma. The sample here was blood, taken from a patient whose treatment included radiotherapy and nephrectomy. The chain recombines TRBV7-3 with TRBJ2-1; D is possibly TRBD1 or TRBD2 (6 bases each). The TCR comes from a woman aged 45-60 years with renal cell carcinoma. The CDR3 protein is CASSLNGGHNFNEQFF. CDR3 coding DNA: TGTGCCAGCAGCTTAAATGGGGGGCACAATTTCAATGAGCAGTTCTTC.